The 31 T cell receptor beta chains presented below share a single source sample, sequenced in a study of beta chain features in type 1 diabetes. General study points: Moderate but significant shortening of TCRB CDR3s was recorded in all four CD4+ subsets from Type 1 diabetes patients.

Of the isolated RNA, all was reverse transcribed, and so the sequenced material was expressed TCRB transcripts. TCRdb's copy holds only in-frame clones and misses some; the assay was immunoSEQ multiplex PCR. Of about 160,000 clones detected, approximately 9% appear once; the ten largest clones hold approximately 0.56%. Their cognate antigens are unknown. The sequenced sample was central memory CD4+ T cells from blood. All receptors come from a woman under 30 with type 1 diabetes.

As for this clone: This same CDR3 is encoded by further DNA sequences in the sample. V gene TRBV7-2 combines with J gene TRBJ2-1; maybe TRBD1 (5 bases). Germline CDR1 and CDR2: SGHTA and FQGNSA. There are 13 residues in the CDR3. Deletions cut 0 bases from V and 10 bases from J, with 10 bases between. CDR3 region: CASSLASTDEQFF. Here the CDR3 DNA reads TGTGCCAGCAGCTTAGCGTCGACAGACGAGCAGTTCTTC.

The chain employs TRBV28 and TRBJ2-7; 8 nucleotides match TRBD1. CDR3 length equals 16 residues. Trimming cost V 4 bases and J 1 base; bases outside gene matches: 9. Germline values: CDR1 MDHEN, CDR2 SYDVKM. DNA of the CDR3: TGTGCCAGCAGTTCTCCCCCGGGACAGGTGTCCTACGAGCAGTACTTC. Translating gives CASSSPPGQVSYEQYF.

The CDR3 protein is CASSFAGVLGQYF. CDR3 in DNA: TGTGCCAGCAGCTTCGCGGGGGTCCTGGGGCAGTACTTC. V gene TRBV7-2 combines with J gene TRBJ2-7; TRBD2 agrees at 7 bases. The CDR3 has 13 residues. Unmatched junction bases numbered 8, after V lost 3 bases and J lost 9 bases. CDR1 and CDR2 from the germline V gene are SGHTA and FQGNSA. The complete variable domain, with remaining parts taken from reference TRBV7-2 and TRBJ2-7, reads GAGVSQSPSNKVTEKGKDVELRCDPISGHTALYWYRQSLGQGLEFLIYFQGNSAPDKSGLPSDRFSAERTGGSVSTLTIQRTQQEDSAVYLCASSFAGVLGQYFGPGTRLTVT.

This clone was detected a few times. The chain's CDR3 is CASSKLGTDTQYF. Written as DNA, the CDR3 is TGTGCCAGCAGTAAGCTCGGCACAGATACGCAGTATTTT. V usage is TRBV6-1 and J usage is TRBJ2-3, with unresolved D. This CDR3 contains 13 residues. The V gene lost 5 bases and the J gene lost 1 base, with 7 bases spanning the gap. Germline V gene sequence: CDR1 MNHNS, CDR2 SASEGT.

The CDR3 nucleotides are TGTGCCAGCATTCCCTGGACTAGCGGGGGCAATGAGCAGTTCTTC. This gives the protein CASIPWTSGGNEQFF. V is TRBV28 and J is TRBJ2-1; the match to TRBD2 covers 13 bases. The germline CDR1 and CDR2 sequences are MDHEN and SYDVKM. The ends lost 7 bases at V and 6 bases at J; junction bases unmatched: 6. The CDR3 sequence is 15 residues long.

There are a few counts of this clone. In the same sample, other DNA sequences code for this CDR3. The rearrangement links TRBV18 to TRBJ2-7; the D gene is possibly TRBD1 (5 bases). CDR1 is KGHSH and CDR2 is LQKENI in the germline V gene. V was pared by 3 bases and J by 4 bases, with 10 bases between. The CDR3 totals 13 residues. CDR3 in DNA: TGTGCCAGCTCACCCACAGCAGGGTACGAGCAGTACTTC. Translation gives CASSPTAGYEQYF.

This clone was seen a handful of times. The chain recombines TRBV2 with TRBJ2-5, with D unresolved. The V and J ends lost 9 bases and 5 bases respectively, with 7 bases between them. Looked up from germline, CDR1 is SNHLY and CDR2 is FYNNEI. The CDR3 runs 10 residues. The DNA for the CDR3 is TGTGCCAGTGAGGCGGAGACCCAGTACTTC. Translation gives CASEAETQYF.

This clone was observed a few times. This chain connects TRBV10-1 to TRBJ1-1; weak D call: TRBD1 (5 bases). Trimming stripped 6 bases from V and 4 bases from J, with 15 bases between. The CDR3 has 14 amino acids. Germline CDR1 and CDR2: WNHNN and SYGVQD (reference sequence). CDR3 coding DNA: TGCGCCAGCAGCGAAGTACCAGGGATCACTGAAGCTTTCTTT. Protein: CASSEVPGITEAFF.

In its sample, this clone was seen a few times. The chain's CDR3 is CASSHRTGGFQETQYF. Written as DNA, the CDR3 is TGTGCCAGCAGCCATCGTACAGGGGGGTTTCAAGAGACCCAGTACTTC. This rearrangement joins TRBV14 to TRBJ2-5; 8 bases line up with TRBD1. The CDR3 is 16 residues long. V was pared by 3 bases and J by 2 bases, with 8 bases of the junction left unmatched. In germline, CDR1 is SGHDN, CDR2 FVKESK.

This clone has a count of ten or more. Here the CDR3 DNA reads TGTGCCAGCAGTGAAGGCAGGGCGGGGAATGGCTACACCTTC. Its protein product is CASSEGRAGNGYTF. The chain uses TRBV2 and TRBJ1-2; tentatively, D is TRBD1 (5 bases). V shed 1 base and J shed 6 bases, with 12 bases lying between them. This CDR3 is built from 14 residues. Germline V CDR1 and CDR2: SNHLY, FYNNEI.

This clone showed up just a few times. An end of the junction does not agree with germline; a read error may underlie this. The rearrangement links TRBV18 to TRBJ1-5, with 8 positions matching TRBD1. CDR1 and CDR2 from the germline V gene are KGHSH and LQKENI. This CDR3 contains 16 residues. Here the CDR3 DNA reads TGTGCCAGCTCGCCACCCGGGACAGGCGGGAATCAGCCCCAGCATTTT. Its translation: CASSPPGTGGNQPQHF.

This clone appeared a few times. The V call is TRBV6-6, the J call TRBJ2-5; 9 nucleotides agree with TRBD1. The CDR3 is 14 residues long. Germline loops: CDR1 MNHNY, CDR2 SVGAGI (reference sequence). The J segment lost 5 bases and the V segment lost 6 bases, leaving 7 bases of the junction unmatched. CDR3 nucleotides: TGTGCCAGCAGCCTGGACAGGGGAGGGGAGACCCAGTACTTC. Translation gives CASSLDRGGETQYF.

The genes are TRBV28 and TRBJ1-1; TRBD1 agrees at 8 bases. J lost 7 bases, V lost 3 bases, and 10 bases had no gene match. In germline, CDR1 is MDHEN, CDR2 SYDVKM. The CDR3 is 15 residues long. CDR3 coding DNA: TGTGCCAGCAGTTTTTTGCAGGGGGCGAGGGGTGAAGCTTTCTTT. This translates into CASSFLQGARGEAFF.

This clone was counted between two and nine times. The chain uses TRBV29-1 and TRBJ1-3; D uncertain. This CDR3 is built from 12 residues. The V end was cut by 5 bases, the J end by 4 bases, with 9 bases between. CDR1 is SQVTM, CDR2 ANQGSEA, per germline. The CDR3 sequence is CSVQDDGNTIYF. CDR3 nucleotide sequence: TGCAGCGTTCAGGATGACGGAAACACCATATATTTT. The variable domain in full, with the rest retrieved from reference TRBV29-1 and TRBJ1-3, is SAVISQKPSRDICQRGTSLTIQCQVDSQVTMMFWYRQQPGQSLTLIATANQGSEATYESGFVIDKFPISRPNLTFSTLTVSNMSPEDSSIYLCSVQDDGNTIYFGEGSWLTVV.

This chain joins TRBV19 and TRBJ2-3, with TRBD2 matching over 7 bases. This CDR3 has 14 residues. Germline values: CDR1 LNHDA, CDR2 SQIVND (reference sequence). V lost 3 bases to trimming and J lost 5 bases; unmatched junction nucleotides: 5. CDR3 amino acids: CASSIRDYQDTQYF. The CDR3 region has the DNA TGTGCCAGTAGTATCAGGGACTACCAAGATACGCAGTATTTT.

This chain joins TRBV7-3 and TRBJ2-5; 10 nucleotides line up with TRBD1. Germline CDR1 and CDR2: SGHTA and FQGTGA. The ends lost 3 bases at V and 5 bases at J; junction bases unmatched: 3. This CDR3 is 14 amino acids long. CDR3 DNA sequence: TGTGCCAGCAGCTTGACAGGGGGCATGGAGACCCAGTACTTC. Translation: CASSLTGGMETQYF.

This clone was counted between two and nine times. The chain has TRBV7-2 and TRBJ2-7; 14 bases are a match to TRBD2. This CDR3 is 15 amino acids long. Trimming cost V 4 bases and J 7 bases; bases outside gene matches: 6. Germline V gives CDR1 SGHTA, CDR2 FQGNSA. Here the CDR3 DNA reads TGTGCCAGCAGCTCGGGACTAGCGGGGGCCCGGGAGCAGTACTTC. Its protein is CASSSGLAGAREQYF.

This clone appeared a few times. This chain connects TRBV4-1 to TRBJ2-2; 7 nucleotides agree with TRBD2. The V segment lost 1 base and the J segment 7 bases; nucleotides outside the gene matches: 9. The CDR3 is made up of 16 amino acids. Germline assignment: CDR1 MGHRA and CDR2 YSYEKL. In nucleotides, the CDR3 is TGCGCCAGCAGCCAAGCGAGCAAAGCGGGATTCGGGGAGCTGTTTTTT. This translates into CASSQASKAGFGELFF.

The chain carries TRBV4-1 and TRBJ2-3, with D possibly matching TRBD1 (6 bases). The CDR3 is 16 residues long. Trimming took off 1 base at V and 2 bases at J, with 13 bases between the two ends. Per germline, CDR1 MGHRA and CDR2 YSYEKL. The CDR3 sequence: CASSQGNPGATDTQYF. The CDR3 coding sequence is TGCGCCAGCAGCCAAGGGAATCCAGGGGCCACAGATACGCAGTATTTT.

This clone was seen a handful of times. V usage is TRBV30 and J usage is TRBJ2-7, with 10 bases aligning to TRBD2. Germline-derived CDR1 and CDR2 are GTSNPN and SVGIG (reference sequence). After removal of 1 base from V and 3 bases from J, the junction contained 6 bases not matched to a gene. This CDR3 is built from 15 residues. The CDR3 DNA is TGTGCCTGGAGTGGCTTAGCTAGCGGGAGCTACGAGCAGTACTTC. It is translated as CAWSGLASGSYEQYF.

This chain uses TRBV4-3 with TRBJ1-5; D uncertain. The CDR3 is 16 residues long. Germline assignment: CDR1 LGHNA and CDR2 YSLEER. Trimming took 3 bases from V and 0 from J, leaving 12 bases between them. The CDR3 DNA reads as TGCGCCAGCAGCCAGAACAGCGGATATAGCAATCAGCCCCAGCATTTT. Translating it yields CASSQNSGYSNQPQHF.

The V gene is TRBV9, the J gene TRBJ2-2; tentatively, D is TRBD2 (5 bases). Trimming took off 0 bases at V and 7 bases at J, with 10 bases between the two ends. The CDR3 extends over 14 amino acids. CDR1 is SGDLS and CDR2 is YYNGEE in the germline V gene. The CDR3: CASSVVVAGGELFF. CDR3 bases: TGTGCCAGCAGCGTAGTTGTCGCGGGCGGGGAGCTGTTTTTT.

The chain has TRBV28 and TRBJ2-1; perhaps TRBD1 as D (6 bases). The CDR3 sequence is 16 residues long. CDR1 MDHEN and CDR2 SYDVKM come from the germline V gene. Trimming shortened V by 5 bases and J by 0 bases, and 14 bases separated the two germline ends. The chain's CDR3 is CASSPGGTRSYNEQFF. The CDR3 bases are TGTGCCAGCAGTCCGGGTGGGACACGCTCCTACAATGAGCAGTTCTTC.

This clone was observed a handful of times. The rearrangement links TRBV30 to TRBJ1-6; 7 bases align to TRBD1. The length of the CDR3 is 13 residues. CDR1 and CDR2 from the germline V gene are GTSNPN and SVGIG (reference sequence). Trimming cost V 3 bases and J 4 bases; bases outside gene matches: 0. The CDR3 DNA follows: TGTGCCTGGAGGACAGGGTATAATTCACCCCTCCACTTT. This codes for CAWRTGYNSPLHF.

The chain is built from TRBV9 and TRBJ2-5, with a tentative D call TRBD2 (5 bases). CDR3 length: 14 residues. Germline V CDR1 and CDR2: SGDLS, YYNGEE. The V gene lost 2 bases and the J gene lost 5 bases, with 13 bases spanning the gap. The DNA for the CDR3 is TGTGCCAGCAGCGTGGGGAGTGTGGGGGAGACCCAGTACTTC. It yields the protein CASSVGSVGETQYF.

The chain joins TRBV6-1 to TRBJ2-3, with D possibly being TRBD1 (5 bases). The V end lost 7 bases, the J end lost 4 bases, and 6 bases lay between the germline ends. CDR1 and CDR2 from the germline V gene are MNHNS and SASEGT. The CDR3 covers 11 residues. CDR3 in DNA: TGTGCCAGCATCAGGGCAGATACGCAGTATTTT. This translates into CASIRADTQYF.

V and J are TRBV10-3 and TRBJ2-7; D not resolved. Germline CDR1 is ENHRY and CDR2 is SYGVKD. V lost 2 bases to trimming and J lost 5 bases, with 7 bases between them. The CDR3 has 12 residues. The CDR3 bases are TGTGCCATCAGTGAGGTGGGCAACGAGCAGTACTTC. It codes for CAISEVGNEQYF.

This clone was detected only a few times. The chain is built from TRBV19 and TRBJ2-5, with no clear D. Per the germline V gene, CDR1 is LNHDA and CDR2 is SQIVND (reference sequence). Trimming removed 5 bases from V and 2 bases from J, with 9 bases in between. This CDR3 has 13 residues. CDR3 in DNA: TGTGCCAGTAGTCCACAGAGACAAGAGACCCAGTACTTC. Protein: CASSPQRQETQYF.

This clone turned up a few times. This rearrangement joins TRBV5-6 to TRBJ1-2; D might be TRBD1 (6 bases). Looked up from germline, CDR1 is SGHDT and CDR2 is YYEEEE. CDR3 length equals 13 residues. Deletions cut 3 bases from V and 5 bases from J, with 11 bases between. The CDR3 reads CASSSTDRYGYTF. In DNA, the CDR3 is TGTGCCAGCAGCTCGACGGACAGATATGGCTACACCTTC.

This clone has at least ten counts. This chain joins TRBV5-1 and TRBJ2-1; 12 bases agree with TRBD2. Germline trimming cut 3 bases from V and 6 bases from J; bases unmatched to any gene: 4. Germline V CDR1 and CDR2: SGHRS, YFSETQ. The CDR3 is 15 residues long. The CDR3 bases are TGCGCCAGCAGCTCAACTAGCGGGAGGCCCAATGAGCAGTTCTTC. Its protein is CASSSTSGRPNEQFF.

This chain uses TRBV7-2 with TRBJ2-1, with 8 bases that match TRBD2. CDR1 is SGHTA and CDR2 is FQGNSA in the germline V gene. The CDR3 is 16 residues long. After removal of 7 bases from V and 7 bases from J, the junction contained 15 bases not matched to a gene. CDR3 sequence: CASKPPVGGGPNEQFF. DNA of the CDR3: TGTGCCAGCAAGCCTCCCGTAGGCGGGGGGCCGAATGAGCAGTTCTTC.